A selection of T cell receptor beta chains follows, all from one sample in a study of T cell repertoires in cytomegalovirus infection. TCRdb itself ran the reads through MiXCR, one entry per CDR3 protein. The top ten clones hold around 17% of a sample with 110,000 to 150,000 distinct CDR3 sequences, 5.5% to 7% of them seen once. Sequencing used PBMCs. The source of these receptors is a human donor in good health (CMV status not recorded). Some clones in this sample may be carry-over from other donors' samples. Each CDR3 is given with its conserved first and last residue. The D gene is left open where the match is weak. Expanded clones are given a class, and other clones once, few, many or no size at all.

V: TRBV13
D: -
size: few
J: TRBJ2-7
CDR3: CASSSQAAYEQYF
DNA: TGTGCCAGCAGCTCCCAGGCTGCCTACGAGCAGTACTTC

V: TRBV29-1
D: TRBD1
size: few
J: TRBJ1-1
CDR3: CSVEGQANTEAFF
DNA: TGCAGCGTTGAGGGACAGGCAAACACTGAAGCTTTCTTT

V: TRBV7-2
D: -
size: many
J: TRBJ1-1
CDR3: CASSLPGRDSEAFF
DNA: TGTGCCAGCAGCTTACCAGGGCGCGATTCTGAAGCTTTCTTT

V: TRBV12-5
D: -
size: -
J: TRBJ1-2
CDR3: CASGSIPDYGYTF
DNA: TGTGCTAGTGGGTCGATTCCTGACTATGGCTACACCTTC

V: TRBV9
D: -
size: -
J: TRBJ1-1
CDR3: CASSVRGYTEAFF
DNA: TGTGCCAGCAGCGTCAGGGGATACACTGAAGCTTTCTTT

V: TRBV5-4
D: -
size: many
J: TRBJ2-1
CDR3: CASSPISNTAYNEQFF
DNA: TGTGCCAGCAGCCCGATCTCAAACACGGCCTACAATGAGCAGTTCTTC

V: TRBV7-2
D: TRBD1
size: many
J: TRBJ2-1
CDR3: CASSLAGGDRGYEQFF
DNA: TGTGCCAGCAGCTTAGCGGGGGGTGACAGGGGTTATGAGCAGTTCTTC

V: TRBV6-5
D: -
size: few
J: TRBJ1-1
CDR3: CASSKNGGDTEAFF
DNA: TGTGCCAGCAGTAAGAACGGAGGGGACACTGAAGCTTTCTTT

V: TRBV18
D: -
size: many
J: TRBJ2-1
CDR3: CASSRTVNNEQFF
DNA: TGTGCCAGCTCCCGGACAGTTAACAATGAGCAGTTCTTC

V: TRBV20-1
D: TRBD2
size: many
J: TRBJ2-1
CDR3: CSARVGAGGAYNEQFF
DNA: TGCAGTGCTAGAGTGGGTGCGGGGGGAGCCTACAATGAGCAGTTCTTC

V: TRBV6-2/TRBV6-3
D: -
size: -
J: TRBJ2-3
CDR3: CASSPAGFRDTQYF
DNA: TGTGCCAGCAGCCCAGCCGGTTTCCGGGATACGCAGTATTTT

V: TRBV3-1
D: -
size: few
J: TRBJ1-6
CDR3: CASSRTPPGRGHNSPLHF
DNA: TGTGCCAGCAGCCGCACCCCCCCCGGCAGGGGCCATAATTCACCCCTCCACTTT

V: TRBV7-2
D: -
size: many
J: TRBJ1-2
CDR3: CASSLFSGTGNYGYTF
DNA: TGTGCCAGCAGCTTGTTCTCAGGGACCGGGAACTATGGCTACACCTTC

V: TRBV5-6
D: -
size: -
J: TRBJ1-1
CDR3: CASSPQLRSTEAFF
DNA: TGTGCCAGCAGCCCGCAATTAAGGAGCACTGAAGCTTTCTTT

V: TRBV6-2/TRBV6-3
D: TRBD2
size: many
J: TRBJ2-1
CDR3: CASSYSKVLASGPKGNEQFF
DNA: TGTGCCAGCAGTTACTCGAAAGTTCTGGCTAGCGGGCCGAAGGGCAATGAGCAGTTCTTC

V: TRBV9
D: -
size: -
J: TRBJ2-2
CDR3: CASSVDSGAGELFF
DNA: TGTGCCAGCAGCGTAGATTCTGGAGCCGGGGAGCTGTTTTTT

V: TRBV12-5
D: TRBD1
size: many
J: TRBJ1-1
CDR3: CASGFRGPRGNTEAFF
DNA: TGTGCTAGTGGTTTCAGGGGGCCGCGGGGGAACACTGAAGCTTTCTTT

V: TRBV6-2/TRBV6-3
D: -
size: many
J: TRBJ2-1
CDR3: CASRTLSSGSFDEQFF
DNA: TGTGCCAGCCGCACGTTAAGTTCGGGCTCCTTCGATGAGCAGTTCTTC

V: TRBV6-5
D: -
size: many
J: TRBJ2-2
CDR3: CASSFDRSTGELFF
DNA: TGTGCCAGCAGCTTTGACAGAAGCACCGGGGAGCTGTTTTTT

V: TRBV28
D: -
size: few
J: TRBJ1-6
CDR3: CASSFLGNSPLHF
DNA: TGTGCCAGCAGTTTTTTGGGGAATTCACCCCTCCACTTT

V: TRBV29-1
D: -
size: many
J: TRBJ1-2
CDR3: CSVGPVGTATNYGYTF
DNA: TGCAGCGTTGGGCCCGTTGGGACGGCTACTAACTATGGCTACACCTTC

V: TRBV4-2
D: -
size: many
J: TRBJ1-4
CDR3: CASSQEWQTNEKLFF
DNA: TGTGCCAGCAGCCAAGAGTGGCAGACTAATGAAAAACTGTTTTTT

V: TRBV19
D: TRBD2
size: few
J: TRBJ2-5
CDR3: CASSAGGKETQYF
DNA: TGTGCCAGTAGTGCGGGGGGGAAGGAGACCCAGTACTTC

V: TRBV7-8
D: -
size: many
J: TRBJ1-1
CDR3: CASSLGLRENTEAFF
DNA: TGTGCCAGCAGCTTAGGACTCCGAGAGAACACTGAAGCTTTCTTT

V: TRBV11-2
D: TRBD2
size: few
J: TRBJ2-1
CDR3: CASSFEGSGGILYNEQFF
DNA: TGTGCCAGCAGCTTCGAAGGTAGCGGGGGGATTCTTTACAATGAGCAGTTCTTC

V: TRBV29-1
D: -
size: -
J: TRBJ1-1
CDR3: CSVGPKLRGAEAFF
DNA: TGCAGCGTGGGCCCAAAGCTCCGCGGGGCTGAAGCTTTCTTT

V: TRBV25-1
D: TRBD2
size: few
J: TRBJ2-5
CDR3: CASSVPAGGIQETQYF
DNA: TGTGCCAGCAGTGTGCCAGCGGGGGGAATTCAAGAGACCCAGTACTTC

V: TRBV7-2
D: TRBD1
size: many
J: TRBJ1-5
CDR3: CASSLGGGTGSQPQHF
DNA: TGTGCCAGCAGCTTAGGTGGGGGGACAGGGAGTCAGCCCCAGCATTTT

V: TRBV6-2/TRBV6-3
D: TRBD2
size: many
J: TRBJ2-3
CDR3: CASSWSGGALHTQYF
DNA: TGTGCCAGCAGTTGGAGCGGGGGGGCCCTGCATACGCAGTATTTT

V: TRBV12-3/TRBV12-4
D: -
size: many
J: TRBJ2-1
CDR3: CASSPRGLLSYNEQFF
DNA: TGTGCCAGCAGCCCTAGGGGCCTCCTCTCCTACAATGAGCAGTTCTTC

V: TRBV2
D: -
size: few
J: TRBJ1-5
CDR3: CASSLRGNQPQHF
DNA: TGTGCCAGCAGTCTCCGGGGCAATCAGCCCCAGCATTTT

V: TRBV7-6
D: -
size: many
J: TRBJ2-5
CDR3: CASSFGLGETQYF
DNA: TGTGCCAGCAGCTTCGGGTTAGGGGAGACCCAGTACTTC

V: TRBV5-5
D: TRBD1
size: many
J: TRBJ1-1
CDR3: CASRSRQGASTEAFF
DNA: TGTGCCAGCAGGAGCCGACAGGGGGCTAGTACTGAAGCTTTCTTT

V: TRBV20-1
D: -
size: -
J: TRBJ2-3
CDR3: CSARGSGSTDTQYF
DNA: TGCAGTGCTAGGGGTAGCGGTAGCACAGATACGCAGTATTTT

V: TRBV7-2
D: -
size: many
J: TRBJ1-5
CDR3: CASSPIRGLNQPQHF
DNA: TGTGCCAGCAGCCCAATACGGGGTCTCAATCAGCCCCAGCATTTT

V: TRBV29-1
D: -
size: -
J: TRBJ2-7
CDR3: CSARDRMTEQYF
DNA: TGCAGCGCCCGGGACCGCATGACCGAGCAGTACTTC

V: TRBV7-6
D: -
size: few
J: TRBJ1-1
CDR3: CASHAGGNTEAFF
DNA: TGTGCCAGCCACGCGGGGGGGAACACTGAAGCTTTCTTT

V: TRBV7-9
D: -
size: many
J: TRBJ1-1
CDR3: CASSLAVQGSEAFF
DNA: TGTGCCAGCAGCTTAGCGGTACAGGGATCTGAAGCTTTCTTT

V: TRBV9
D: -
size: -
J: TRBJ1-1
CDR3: CASSPRDGGEAFF
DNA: TGTGCCAGCAGCCCGAGGGACGGTGGAGAAGCTTTCTTT

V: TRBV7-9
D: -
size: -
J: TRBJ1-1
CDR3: CASNFPGTEAFF
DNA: TGTGCCAGCAACTTCCCAGGCACTGAAGCTTTCTTT

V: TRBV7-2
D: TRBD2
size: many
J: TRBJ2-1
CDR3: CASSLVASGGYNEQFF
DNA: TGTGCCAGCAGCTTAGTTGCCAGCGGGGGGTACAATGAGCAGTTCTTC

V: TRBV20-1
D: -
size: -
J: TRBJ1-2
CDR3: CSARATANGDYGYTF
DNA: TGCAGTGCTAGAGCCACAGCGAATGGTGACTATGGCTACACCTTC

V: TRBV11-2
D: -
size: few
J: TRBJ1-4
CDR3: CASSPITAFNEKLFF
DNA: TGTGCCAGCAGCCCCATAACGGCATTTAATGAAAAACTGTTTTTT

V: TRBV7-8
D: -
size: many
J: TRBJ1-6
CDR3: CASSLRSGSSPLHF
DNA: TGTGCCAGCAGCTTACGTTCAGGGAGTTCACCCCTCCACTTT

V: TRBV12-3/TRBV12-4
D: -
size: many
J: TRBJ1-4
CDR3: CASRRSPVATNEKLFF
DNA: TGTGCCAGCAGACGCTCACCAGTAGCAACTAATGAAAAACTGTTTTTT

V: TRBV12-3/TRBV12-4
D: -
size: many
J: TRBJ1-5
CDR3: CASSFSRQPQHF
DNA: TGTGCCAGCAGTTTCAGTCGACAGCCCCAGCATTTT

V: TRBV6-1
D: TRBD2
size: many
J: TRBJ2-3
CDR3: CASCRGSESDTQYF
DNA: TGTGCCAGCTGCCGCGGGAGCGAGTCAGATACGCAGTATTTT

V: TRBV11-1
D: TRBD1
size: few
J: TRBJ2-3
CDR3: CATKQQGTSTDTQYF
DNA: TGTGCCACTAAACAACAGGGGACGAGCACAGATACGCAGTATTTT

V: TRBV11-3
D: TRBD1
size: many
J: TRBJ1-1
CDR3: CASSRGDRGEAFF
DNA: TGTGCCAGCTCCCGGGGGGACAGGGGTGAAGCTTTCTTT

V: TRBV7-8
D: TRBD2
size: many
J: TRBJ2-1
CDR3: CASSPYRLAGARGEFF
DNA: TGTGCCAGCAGCCCCTACAGACTAGCGGGGGCCCGGGGGGAGTTCTTC